What follows is one T cell receptor (beta chain) and its context. This clone was observed once. The antigen it recognizes is unknown. The input lacks base qualities; no much larger clone sits a single base away. This entry belongs to a study of blood T cell repertoires in COVID-19 (dated by TCRdb to about 2020). About the study as a whole: Collaborator samples came from the United States, Italy and Spain and covered acute and convalescent phases of COVID-19. The prospective study material was composed of cDNA or gDNA derived from T cells, B-cell-depleted T cells, or PBMCs. Deeply sampled blood TCRbeta repertoires from subjects exposed to, actively infected with, or recovered from COVID-19 were included in the dataset. The repertoires were released in a freely available public database meant as a resource for research on the immune response to SARS-CoV-2. The samples were drawn from two sources: the first 160 participants of the ongoing ImmuneRACE study, and 1,200 or so subjects contributed by 6 global collaborators. Sample metadata almost always included a de-identified subject ID, COVID-19 status, age in years and sex. HLA class I and class II types, where available, came from metadata supplied by the sample provider rather than from assay-based typing.

Results the study describes overall, beyond this receptor: The quantity of clinical and demographic metadata differed by source and by participant and was supplied without curation.

CDR1 and CDR2 were assigned from the germline V gene as ENHRY and SYGVKD. V gives up 10 bases and J gives up 8 bases, and the segment between their germline ends measures 18 bases. The CDR3 runs 13 residues from the cysteine to the phenylalanine. CDR3 DNA only is kept here, 39 bases in frame from base 1. TCRbeta CDR3 regions were amplified from genomic DNA using the immunoSEQ Assay, a bias-controlled multiplex PCR. In the paper's pipeline: Within the assay, amplification of reference gene primers was used to estimate how many nucleated cells each sample contained. To quantify the absolute abundance of each unique TCRbeta CDR3 rearrangement, sequence reads were collapsed and filtered. For each sample, productive Simpson clonality was calculated as the square root of Simpson's diversity index over productive rearrangements. The table was pulled from immuneACCESS by TCRdb, which kept in-frame rearrangements only. Such tables lose some clones; where checked, under half of the loss comes from unresolved V genes, and the rest has no known cause. V, J and clone size are those of that table, while D and trimming were read from the DNA. This sample comprises around 180,000 clones, approximately 80% of them detected only once. In total, the top ten clones hold roughly 12% of the sample.

One collaborating source in Seattle enrolled patients while the patients were actively infected and followed the patients over time throughout the course of disease. Collaborating institutions collected whole blood in K2EDTA tubes following their own protocols. Collaborator samples were shipped for TCRbeta analysis as frozen whole blood, isolated PBMCs, or DNA extracted from either sample type. This receptor was identified in a woman older than 75 with COVID-19, enrolled during active disease. Sequences were obtained from peripheral blood. Recombination linked TRBV10-3 to TRBJ2-1; 6 matching bases give a weak D call of TRBD2. DNA sequence: TGTGCCAGCACCGGGACTTTCGGCTATGAGCAGTTCTTC. Its coded protein is CASTGTFGYEQFF.